A selection of T cell receptor beta chains follows, all from one sample in a study of blood T cell repertoires in COVID-19. Sequencing used immunoSEQ multiplex PCR; TCRdb keeps in-frame clones, though not all of them. Of approximately 91,000 clones listed, approximately 72% are singletons. What was sequenced was peripheral blood. These receptors were collected from a man in his 70s with acute or convalescent COVID-19. CDR3s include the opening cysteine and the closing phenylalanine or tryptophan. A D gene is named only where the DNA matches it firmly. Clone size is not always given. Where it is, it says once, few, many or a class for expanded clones.

CDR3 length: 16; clone size: few; J gene: TRBJ2-1; V gene: TRBV28; D gene: TRBD2; CDR3 DNA: TGTGCCAGCAGTACCCAAGGCGGGAGGGGGCACAATGAGCAGTTCTTC; CDR3 protein: CASSTQGGRGHNEQFF
CDR3 length: 16; clone size: NA; J gene: TRBJ2-6; V gene: TRBV5-8; D gene: NA; CDR3 DNA: TGTGCCAGCAGCCCACTTACCTCCTCTGGGGCCAACGTCCTGACTTTC; CDR3 protein: CASSPLTSSGANVLTF
CDR3 length: 14; clone size: NA; J gene: TRBJ2-7; V gene: TRBV5-1; D gene: NA; CDR3 DNA: TGCGCCAGCAGCTTGACCCAGGGTTTTTACGAGCAGTACTTC; CDR3 protein: CASSLTQGFYEQYF
CDR3 length: 16; clone size: NA; J gene: TRBJ2-7; V gene: TRBV4-1; D gene: TRBD2; CDR3 DNA: TGCGCCAGCAGCCCCGGGACTAGCGGGAGGACCTACGAGCAGTACTTC; CDR3 protein: CASSPGTSGRTYEQYF
CDR3 length: 14; clone size: NA; J gene: TRBJ2-5; V gene: TRBV18; D gene: NA; CDR3 DNA: TGTGCCAGCTCACCACAGACAGGGAGGGAGACCCAGTACTTC; CDR3 protein: CASSPQTGRETQYF
CDR3 length: 13; clone size: NA; J gene: TRBJ1-2; V gene: TRBV2; D gene: NA; CDR3 DNA: TGTGCCAGCAGTGACAATGGGGCAAGTGGCTACACCTTC; CDR3 protein: CASSDNGASGYTF
CDR3 length: 16; clone size: NA; J gene: TRBJ2-7; V gene: TRBV5-1; D gene: TRBD2; CDR3 DNA: TGCGCCAGCAGCCAGGGACTAGCGGAGTCTAGCTACGAGCAGTACTTC; CDR3 protein: CASSQGLAESSYEQYF
CDR3 length: 16; clone size: NA; J gene: TRBJ1-2; V gene: TRBV4-2; D gene: TRBD1; CDR3 DNA: TGTGCCAGCAGCCAAGACCCCCGGACAGGGGAGGATGGCTACACCTTC; CDR3 protein: CASSQDPRTGEDGYTF
CDR3 length: 13; clone size: NA; J gene: TRBJ1-2; V gene: TRBV27; D gene: TRBD1; CDR3 DNA: TGTGCCAGCAGCGGGACAGGGATCTATGGCTACACCTTC; CDR3 protein: CASSGTGIYGYTF
CDR3 length: 15; clone size: NA; J gene: TRBJ2-1; V gene: TRBV30; D gene: TRBD2; CDR3 DNA: TGTGCCTGGAGTACTAGCGAGAGCTCCTACAATGAGCAGTTCTTC; CDR3 protein: CAWSTSESSYNEQFF
CDR3 length: 15; clone size: once; J gene: TRBJ2-7; V gene: TRBV7-2; D gene: NA; CDR3 DNA: TGTGCCAGCAGCCCCCCTGGCAGGCCGTCCTACGAGCAGTACTTC; CDR3 protein: CASSPPGRPSYEQYF
CDR3 length: 14; clone size: NA; J gene: TRBJ2-5; V gene: TRBV18; D gene: NA; CDR3 DNA: TGTGCCAGCTCACTTTCGGGACTTCAAGAGACCCAGTACTTC; CDR3 protein: CASSLSGLQETQYF
CDR3 length: 16; clone size: NA; J gene: TRBJ2-7; V gene: TRBV5-1; D gene: TRBD1; CDR3 DNA: TGCGCCAGCAGCGCCCTTGAAAAGACAGGGTCCTACGAGCAGTACTTC; CDR3 protein: CASSALEKTGSYEQYF
CDR3 length: 15; clone size: NA; J gene: TRBJ2-1; V gene: TRBV5-1; D gene: TRBD1; CDR3 DNA: TGCGCCAGCAGCGCCGGGACAGGGGGTAACAATGAGCAGTTCTTC; CDR3 protein: CASSAGTGGNNEQFF
CDR3 length: 15; clone size: NA; J gene: TRBJ2-2; V gene: TRBV5-4; D gene: NA; CDR3 DNA: TGTGCCAGCAGCTCCTGGACAGCGAACACCGGGGAGCTGTTTTTT; CDR3 protein: CASSSWTANTGELFF
CDR3 length: 11; clone size: NA; J gene: TRBJ1-1; V gene: TRBV6-5; D gene: NA; CDR3 DNA: TGTGCCAGCATAGGCGGCACTGAAGCTTTCTTT; CDR3 protein: CASIGGTEAFF
CDR3 length: 14; clone size: NA; J gene: TRBJ1-4; V gene: TRBV3-1/TRBV3-2; D gene: NA; CDR3 DNA: TGTGCCAGCAGCCAAAGGGCAGGGGCGGAAAAACTGTTTTTT; CDR3 protein: CASSQRAGAEKLFF
CDR3 length: 14; clone size: NA; J gene: TRBJ1-5; V gene: TRBV7-2; D gene: NA; CDR3 DNA: TGTGCCAGCAGCACTCCAGGATCGGGGCAGCCCCAGCATTTT; CDR3 protein: CASSTPGSGQPQHF
CDR3 length: 17; clone size: NA; J gene: TRBJ2-1; V gene: TRBV21-1; D gene: NA; CDR3 DNA: TGTGCCAGCAGCAAAGAAGTATCCCCGGGACAGGCGGAGGAGCAGTTCTTC; CDR3 protein: CASSKEVSPGQAEEQFF
CDR3 length: 14; clone size: NA; J gene: TRBJ2-3; V gene: TRBV28; D gene: TRBD1; CDR3 DNA: TGTGCCAGCTATATAACAGGGGGCACAGATACGCAGTATTTT; CDR3 protein: CASYITGGTDTQYF
CDR3 length: 14; clone size: NA; J gene: TRBJ1-1; V gene: TRBV30; D gene: NA; CDR3 DNA: TGTGCCTGGACCCCCGTCGGGGTCGGCACTGAAGCTTTCTTT; CDR3 protein: CAWTPVGVGTEAFF
CDR3 length: 15; clone size: NA; J gene: TRBJ2-3; V gene: TRBV27; D gene: TRBD2; CDR3 DNA: TGTGCCAGCAACCGCCTAGCGGGAGGGCCTTATACGCAGTATTTT; CDR3 protein: CASNRLAGGPYTQYF
CDR3 length: 13; clone size: NA; J gene: TRBJ2-5; V gene: TRBV5-1; D gene: TRBD1; CDR3 DNA: TGCGCCTCGGTCGGGACAGGCAAAGAGACCCAGTACTTC; CDR3 protein: CASVGTGKETQYF
CDR3 length: 16; clone size: NA; J gene: TRBJ2-3; V gene: TRBV19; D gene: TRBD2; CDR3 DNA: TGTGCCAGTAGTAACTCAGCGGGAGGGGTCACAGATACGCAGTATTTT; CDR3 protein: CASSNSAGGVTDTQYF
CDR3 length: 16; clone size: NA; J gene: TRBJ2-2; V gene: TRBV9; D gene: TRBD2; CDR3 DNA: TGTGCCAGCAGCGTTTTTAGCGGGGCGGGCACCGGGGAGCTGTTTTTT; CDR3 protein: CASSVFSGAGTGELFF
CDR3 length: 13; clone size: NA; J gene: TRBJ2-3; V gene: TRBV3-1/TRBV3-2; D gene: NA; CDR3 DNA: TGTGCCAGCAGCCCCCGAGCCCGGGATACGCAGTATTTT; CDR3 protein: CASSPRARDTQYF
CDR3 length: 15; clone size: NA; J gene: TRBJ1-3; V gene: TRBV18; D gene: NA; CDR3 DNA: TGTGCCAGCTCAACGTCCAGGGACTCTGGAAACACCATATATTTT; CDR3 protein: CASSTSRDSGNTIYF
CDR3 length: 16; clone size: NA; J gene: TRBJ2-7; V gene: TRBV3-1/TRBV3-2; D gene: NA; CDR3 DNA: TGTGCCAGCAGCTACAGCGGTGCGGGGGCGGTATACGAGCAGTACTTC; CDR3 protein: CASSYSGAGAVYEQYF
CDR3 length: 15; clone size: NA; J gene: TRBJ1-1; V gene: TRBV6-5; D gene: NA; CDR3 DNA: TGTGCCAGCAGTTCCAATCTACAGGGCAACACTGAAGCTTTCTTT; CDR3 protein: CASSSNLQGNTEAFF
CDR3 length: 14; clone size: NA; J gene: TRBJ2-4; V gene: TRBV6-5; D gene: TRBD1; CDR3 DNA: TGTGCCAGCAGACGGACAGGGATTAAAAACATTCAGTACTTC; CDR3 protein: CASRRTGIKNIQYF
CDR3 length: 11; clone size: NA; J gene: TRBJ2-5; V gene: TRBV11-2; D gene: TRBD2; CDR3 DNA: TGTGCCAGCGGTAGCGGGGGATCTGGGTACTTC; CDR3 protein: CASGSGGSGYF
CDR3 length: 18; clone size: NA; J gene: TRBJ2-3; V gene: TRBV5-1; D gene: NA; CDR3 DNA: TGCGCCAGCAGCGATGCGGACAGACCCACGCCCTATGGAGATACGCAGTATTTT; CDR3 protein: CASSDADRPTPYGDTQYF
CDR3 length: 17; clone size: once; J gene: TRBJ1-1; V gene: TRBV28; D gene: TRBD1; CDR3 DNA: TGTGCCAGCAGTTTAAGGACAGGCTCATACTATAACACTGAAGCTTTCTTT; CDR3 protein: CASSLRTGSYYNTEAFF
CDR3 length: 14; clone size: NA; J gene: TRBJ2-3; V gene: TRBV7-9; D gene: NA; CDR3 DNA: TGTGCCAGCGGCGAACAGTTCAGCACAGATACGCAGTATTTT; CDR3 protein: CASGEQFSTDTQYF
CDR3 length: 17; clone size: NA; J gene: TRBJ2-5; V gene: TRBV28; D gene: TRBD2; CDR3 DNA: TGTGCCAGCAGTATGCGGACTAGCGGGAGTAGATGGGAGACCCAGTACTTC; CDR3 protein: CASSMRTSGSRWETQYF
CDR3 length: 15; clone size: NA; J gene: TRBJ2-7; V gene: TRBV4-1; D gene: NA; CDR3 DNA: TGCGCCAGCAGCCAAGTAACGGGGGAAGCCTACGAGCAGTACTTC; CDR3 protein: CASSQVTGEAYEQYF
CDR3 length: 18; clone size: NA; J gene: TRBJ2-1; V gene: TRBV11-2; D gene: TRBD1; CDR3 DNA: TGTGCCAGCAGCTTGGGGACAGGGATGGCCGGGCTCGACAATGAGCAGTTCTTC; CDR3 protein: CASSLGTGMAGLDNEQFF
CDR3 length: 15; clone size: NA; J gene: TRBJ2-1; V gene: TRBV7-9; D gene: NA; CDR3 DNA: TGTGCCAGCAGCTCCGGACTAACGTCCTACAATGAGCAGTTCTTC; CDR3 protein: CASSSGLTSYNEQFF
CDR3 length: 15; clone size: NA; J gene: TRBJ1-4; V gene: TRBV25-1; D gene: NA; CDR3 DNA: TGTGCCAGCAGTGATGCGGGGCCTTCTAATGAAAAACTGTTTTTT; CDR3 protein: CASSDAGPSNEKLFF
CDR3 length: 15; clone size: NA; J gene: TRBJ2-3; V gene: TRBV3-1/TRBV3-2; D gene: NA; CDR3 DNA: TGTGCCAGCAGCCCCGCTACCGGTTGGGCCCATACGCAGTATTTT; CDR3 protein: CASSPATGWAHTQYF
CDR3 length: 18; clone size: NA; J gene: TRBJ1-5; V gene: TRBV2; D gene: NA; CDR3 DNA: TGTGCCAGCAGTGAAGCGGGGGGGCGCGGGGCGCGTGATCAGCCCCAGCATTTT; CDR3 protein: CASSEAGGRGARDQPQHF
CDR3 length: 16; clone size: NA; J gene: TRBJ2-5; V gene: TRBV3-1/TRBV3-2; D gene: NA; CDR3 DNA: TGTGCCAGCAGCCAAGAGGGGGCGGGGGCGGAAGAGACCCAGTACTTC; CDR3 protein: CASSQEGAGAEETQYF
CDR3 length: 16; clone size: NA; J gene: TRBJ2-7; V gene: TRBV5-5; D gene: NA; CDR3 DNA: TGTGCCAGCAGCTTGTTGGCGGATTTTAGCTCCTACGAGCAGTACTTC; CDR3 protein: CASSLLADFSSYEQYF
CDR3 length: 15; clone size: NA; J gene: TRBJ2-5; V gene: TRBV28; D gene: TRBD2; CDR3 DNA: TGTGCCAGCAGTCCGGCCGGGGGAGGGACGGGGACCCAGTACTTC; CDR3 protein: CASSPAGGGTGTQYF
CDR3 length: 15; clone size: few; J gene: TRBJ2-2; V gene: TRBV7-2; D gene: NA; CDR3 DNA: TGTGCCAGCAGCACGGCGGAGGGGCGCACCGGGGAGCTGTTTTTT; CDR3 protein: CASSTAEGRTGELFF